The 3 T cell receptor beta chains reported below all come from one sample, sequenced in a study of breast tumors, draining lymph nodes, adjacent tissues. Axillary draining lymph nodes of breast cancer patients supplied the node samples. Each CDR3 protein is one row after TCRdb ran MiXCR on the multiplex PCR reads. The profile shows under 250,000 distinct CDR3 sequences, approximately 29% of them singletons. The source material was axillary lymph node tissue. These receptors were obtained from a female donor with breast cancer. Some clones in this sample may be carry-over from other donors' samples.

The genes are TRBV11-3 and TRBJ1-1, with D unclear. CDR3 length equals 15 residues. Trimming left V 0 bases short and J 4 bases short, with 12 bases between. Germline V lookup: CDR1 SGHNT, CDR2 YENEEA. The CDR3, as DNA: TGTGCCAGCAGCTTAGATGCAGGTGCGGGCACTGAAGCTTTCTTT. Protein product: CASSLDAGAGTEAFF.

As for this clonotype: Since no conserved phenylalanine or tryptophan closes the CDR3, a read error is the likely cause. The chain combines TRBV20-1 with TRBJ1-1, with a possible D match to TRBD1 (6 bases). V gave up 3 bases and J gave up 6 bases, with 14 bases separating them. The CDR3 length is 13 residues. CDR1 and CDR2 from the germline V gene are DFQATT and SNEGSKA (reference sequence). The CDR3 loop reads CSARRRGRAEAFL. The CDR3 DNA sequence: TGCAGTGCTAGGAGGCGGGGGCGGGCTGAAGCTTTCTTG.

The chain links TRBV2 to TRBJ2-2; 8 nucleotides match TRBD1. Per germline, CDR1 SNHLY and CDR2 FYNNEI. This CDR3 comprises 18 residues. V was pared by 4 bases and J by 0 bases, with 10 bases of the junction left unmatched. DNA of the CDR3: TGTGCCAGCAGTGGAACCCAGGGGGCGAAGGCGAACACCGGGGAGCTGTTTTTT. Encoded protein: CASSGTQGAKANTGELFF.